These T cell receptor beta chains were read from a single sample in a study of blood T cell repertoires in COVID-19. Generated by immunoSEQ multiplex PCR, the TCRdb table keeps only in-frame clones and is missing some. Seen here are hundreds of thousands of clones, more than 80% observed once, and the top ten hold 1.3%. The sequenced material came from peripheral blood. Every receptor here comes from a woman aged 30 to 39 with COVID-19, enrolled during active disease. The CDR3 runs from the conserved cysteine through the conserved F or W. A D gene is named only where the DNA matches it firmly. Some rows mark clone size as missing; the rest say once, few, many or name a class of expanded clone.

d_call	clone_size	v_call	j_call	cdr3_nt	cdr3_aa
NA	few	TRBV5-1	TRBJ1-5	TGCGCCAGCAGCCGGGACTCGGGTGGAAATCAGCCCCAGCATTTT	CASSRDSGGNQPQHF
TRBD1	once	TRBV2	TRBJ1-2	TGTGCCAGCAGTCGCGGACAGGTTTTGAATGGCTACACCTTC	CASSRGQVLNGYTF
TRBD1	NA	TRBV27	TRBJ2-5	TGTGCCAGCAGAATTACAGGGGTAGAGACCCAGTACTTC	CASRITGVETQYF
NA	NA	TRBV20-1	TRBJ1-2	TGCAGTGCTAAGAGTAATGGCTACACCTTC	CSAKSNGYTF
TRBD2	NA	TRBV6-6	TRBJ2-2	TGTGCCAGCAGTTACGGACTAGCGGGAATCATCGGGGAGCTGTTTTTT	CASSYGLAGIIGELFF
NA	NA	TRBV15	TRBJ1-2	TGTGCCACCAGCAGAGATGGGAGTCAGAACCTCTATGGCTACACCTTC	CATSRDGSQNLYGYTF
TRBD1	NA	TRBV10-3	TRBJ1-5	TGTGCCATCAGTGTGACAGGGAGCAATCAGCCCCAGCATTTT	CAISVTGSNQPQHF
NA	NA	TRBV6-5	TRBJ1-2	TGTGCCAGCAGTTACAGGGACTTCTATGGCTACACCTTC	CASSYRDFYGYTF
NA	NA	TRBV5-1	TRBJ1-5	TGCGCCAGCAGCCCCCGCGAGATACAGGGTAAGGGACAGCCCCAGCATTTT	CASSPREIQGKGQPQHF
NA	NA	TRBV28	TRBJ1-1	TGTGCCAGCAGAATCATGGCCTTGAACACTGAAGCTTTCTTT	CASRIMALNTEAFF
NA	NA	TRBV3-1/TRBV3-2	TRBJ2-4	TGTGCCAGCAGCCAACGGCAGGGCGGGGAAAACATTCAGTACTTC	CASSQRQGGENIQYF
TRBD2	NA	TRBV5-1	TRBJ2-7	TGCGCCAGCAGCTTAGCGGGAAGCTCCTACGAGCAGTACTTC	CASSLAGSSYEQYF
TRBD1	NA	TRBV30	TRBJ2-7	TGTGCCTGGGCGGGACAGGGGGCGCGCGAGCAGTACTTC	CAWAGQGAREQYF
NA	NA	TRBV28	TRBJ2-2	TGTGCCAGCAGTTTACGACGGGACTCGGGCGGGTCCACCGGGGAGCTGTTTTTT	CASSLRRDSGGSTGELFF
NA	NA	TRBV28	TRBJ2-5	TGTGCCAGCAGTTCATTACAGGGTTCGAAACAAGAGACCCAGTACTTC	CASSSLQGSKQETQYF
TRBD2	NA	TRBV5-4	TRBJ2-2	TGTGCCAGCAGCTCAATAACCGGGACTAGCGGGAGGGCCTATACCGGGGAGCTGTTTTTT	CASSSITGTSGRAYTGELFF
TRBD2	once	TRBV2	TRBJ2-1	TGTGCCAGCAGTGCTGTGGCTAGCGGGGTTTCCTACAATGAGCAGTTCTTC	CASSAVASGVSYNEQFF
NA	NA	TRBV7-6	TRBJ2-3	TGTGCCAGCAGCTTAGGACACACAGATACGCAGTATTTT	CASSLGHTDTQYF
NA	NA	TRBV6-2/TRBV6-3	TRBJ2-5	TGTGCCAGCAGTTATGGCTTTGACAACCAAGAGACCCAGTACTTC	CASSYGFDNQETQYF
NA	NA	TRBV5-6	TRBJ1-4	TGTGCCAGCAGCTTAGCAGGGGTTAATGAAAAACTGTTTTTT	CASSLAGVNEKLFF